This is a list of T cell receptor beta chains from one sample in a study of blood T cell repertoires in COVID-19. The protocol was immunoSEQ multiplex PCR, while the TCRdb copy is restricted to in-frame clones and leaves out a portion. The table shows 30,000 to 45,000 clones, with about three quarters occurring only once. Sequenced material: peripheral blood. Receptors originate from a man aged 55 to 69 with acute or convalescent COVID-19. Both conserved end residues are part of each CDR3. D genes are given only for firm matches. Some rows mark clone size as missing; the rest say once, few, many or name a class of expanded clone.

CDR3 protein: CASSRQQGAFPYEQYF
CDR3 DNA: TGTGCCAGTAGTAGGCAACAGGGGGCCTTTCCCTACGAGCAGTACTTC
V gene: TRBV19
clone size: NA
J gene: TRBJ2-7
D gene: TRBD1

CDR3 protein: CASKITSGYNQPQHF
CDR3 DNA: TGTGCCAGTAAAATTACGAGTGGTTACAATCAGCCCCAGCATTTT
V gene: TRBV19
clone size: NA
J gene: TRBJ1-5
D gene: NA

CDR3 protein: CASSELRGGAQYF
CDR3 DNA: TGTGCCAGCAGTGAATTGAGAGGCGGGGCCCAGTACTTC
V gene: TRBV6-1
clone size: few
J gene: TRBJ2-5
D gene: NA

CDR3 protein: CASSGRGVDEQFF
CDR3 DNA: TGTGCCAGCAGCGGCAGGGGTGTCGATGAGCAGTTCTTC
V gene: TRBV5-4
clone size: NA
J gene: TRBJ2-1
D gene: NA

CDR3 protein: CASSSGTGGSNEKLFF
CDR3 DNA: TGTGCCAGCAGCTCTGGGACAGGGGGTTCTAATGAAAAACTGTTTTTT
V gene: TRBV5-4
clone size: NA
J gene: TRBJ1-4
D gene: TRBD1

CDR3 protein: CASSYGGTRSYEQYF
CDR3 DNA: TGTGCCAGCAGTTACGGTGGGACAAGGTCCTACGAGCAGTACTTC
V gene: TRBV6-5
clone size: few
J gene: TRBJ2-7
D gene: NA

CDR3 protein: CASSPPTGTQYF
CDR3 DNA: TGTGCCAGCAGCCCACCCACGGGGACCCAGTACTTC
V gene: TRBV7-8
clone size: NA
J gene: TRBJ2-5
D gene: NA

CDR3 protein: CASSLASSGRRFEAAKNIQYF
CDR3 DNA: TGTGCCAGCAGCTTAGCCTCCAGCGGGAGGAGGTTTGAGGCGGCCAAAAACATTCAGTACTTC
V gene: TRBV7-2
clone size: NA
J gene: TRBJ2-4
D gene: TRBD2

CDR3 protein: CASSTGGVGEKLFF
CDR3 DNA: TGTGCCAGCAGCACAGGGGGCGTCGGTGAAAAACTGTTTTTT
V gene: TRBV9
clone size: NA
J gene: TRBJ1-4
D gene: TRBD1

CDR3 protein: CASSSPGGPQHF
CDR3 DNA: TGTGCCAGCAGTTCACCCGGGGGGCCCCAGCATTTT
V gene: TRBV2
clone size: once
J gene: TRBJ1-5
D gene: NA

CDR3 protein: CASGGKGEQYF
CDR3 DNA: TGTGCCAGCGGGGGGAAGGGCGAGCAGTACTTC
V gene: TRBV6-5
clone size: few
J gene: TRBJ2-7
D gene: NA

CDR3 protein: CAISESKRVSTDTQYF
CDR3 DNA: TGTGCCATCAGTGAGTCGAAGCGGGTGAGCACAGATACGCAGTATTTT
V gene: TRBV10-3
clone size: NA
J gene: TRBJ2-3
D gene: NA

CDR3 protein: CASSAGTGSYQPQHF
CDR3 DNA: TGTGCCAGCAGTGCCGGGACAGGTTCTTATCAGCCCCAGCATTTT
V gene: TRBV28
clone size: NA
J gene: TRBJ1-5
D gene: TRBD1

CDR3 protein: CASSIEDRMNF
CDR3 DNA: TGTGCCAGTAGTATAGAGGACAGAATGAACTTC
V gene: TRBV19
clone size: few
J gene: TRBJ2-7
D gene: NA

CDR3 protein: CASSLFVRAEAFF
CDR3 DNA: TGTGCCAGCAGTTTATTCGTCAGGGCTGAAGCTTTCTTT
V gene: TRBV27
clone size: NA
J gene: TRBJ1-1
D gene: NA